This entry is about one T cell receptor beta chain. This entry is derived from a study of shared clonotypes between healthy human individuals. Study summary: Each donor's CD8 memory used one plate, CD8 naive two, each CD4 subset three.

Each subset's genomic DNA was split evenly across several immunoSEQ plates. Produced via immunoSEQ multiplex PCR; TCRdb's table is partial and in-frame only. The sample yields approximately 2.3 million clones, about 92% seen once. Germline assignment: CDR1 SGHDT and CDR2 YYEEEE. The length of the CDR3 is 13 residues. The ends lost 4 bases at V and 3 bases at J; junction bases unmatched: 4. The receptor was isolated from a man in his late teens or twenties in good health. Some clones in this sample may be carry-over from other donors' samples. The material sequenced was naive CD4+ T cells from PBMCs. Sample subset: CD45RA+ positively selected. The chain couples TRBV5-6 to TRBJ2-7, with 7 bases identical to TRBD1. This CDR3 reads CASSDRDLYEQYF. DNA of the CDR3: TGTGCCAGCAGCGACAGGGATCTCTACGAGCAGTACTTC.